Sequencing of this T cell receptor (beta chain) was carried out in a study of shared clonotypes between healthy human individuals. Study-wide findings and caveats: Generation probabilities were higher for clonotypes shared across all four sorted-subset donors than for unshared ones. Rarefaction revealed incomplete sorted-subset sequencing despite large depth.

About this clone itself: What it binds is not known.

Sequenced by immunoSEQ multiplex PCR; TCRdb stores in-frame clones only, minus some. The data show 2 million to 3 million clones, 80% to 95% seen once. Among the donors, all were Caucasian adults who lived in Nashville, Tennessee. Material for sequencing was naive CD4+ T cells from PBMCs. Stated subset: CD45RA+ positively selected. The clonotype originates from a man younger than 35 in good health. Some clones in this sample may be carry-over from other donors' samples.

The CDR3 here is CASSPSGIPQYF. The CDR3 DNA reads as TGTGCCAGCAGCCCTAGCGGGATTCCCCAGTACTTC. V usage is TRBV7-9 and J usage is TRBJ2-7; 9 bases map to TRBD2. J was trimmed by 10 bases and V by 5 bases; bases with no gene match: 6. CDR1 is SEHNR, CDR2 FQNEAQ, per germline (reference sequence). The CDR3 is made up of 12 amino acids. Full variable domain (remainder filled in from reference TRBV7-9 and TRBJ2-7): DTGVSQNPRHKITKRGQNVTFRCDPISEHNRLYWYRQTLGQGPEFLTYFQNEAQLEKSRLLSDRFSAERPKGSFSTLEIQRTEQGDSAMYLCASSPSGIPQYFGPGTRLTVT.